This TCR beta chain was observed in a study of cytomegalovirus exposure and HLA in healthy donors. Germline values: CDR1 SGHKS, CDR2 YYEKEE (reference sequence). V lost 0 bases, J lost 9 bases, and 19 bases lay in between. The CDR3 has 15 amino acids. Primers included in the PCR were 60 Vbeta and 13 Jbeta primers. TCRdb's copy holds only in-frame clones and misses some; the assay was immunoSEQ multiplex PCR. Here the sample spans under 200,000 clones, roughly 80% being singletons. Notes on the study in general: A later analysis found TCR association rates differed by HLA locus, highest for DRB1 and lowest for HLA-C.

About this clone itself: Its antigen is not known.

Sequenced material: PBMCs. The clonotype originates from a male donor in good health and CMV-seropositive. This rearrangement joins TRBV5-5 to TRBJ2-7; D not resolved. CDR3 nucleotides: TGTGCCAGCAGCTTGGAATTGGCCGCCTACGAGGTGCAGTACTTC. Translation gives CASSLELAAYEVQYF.